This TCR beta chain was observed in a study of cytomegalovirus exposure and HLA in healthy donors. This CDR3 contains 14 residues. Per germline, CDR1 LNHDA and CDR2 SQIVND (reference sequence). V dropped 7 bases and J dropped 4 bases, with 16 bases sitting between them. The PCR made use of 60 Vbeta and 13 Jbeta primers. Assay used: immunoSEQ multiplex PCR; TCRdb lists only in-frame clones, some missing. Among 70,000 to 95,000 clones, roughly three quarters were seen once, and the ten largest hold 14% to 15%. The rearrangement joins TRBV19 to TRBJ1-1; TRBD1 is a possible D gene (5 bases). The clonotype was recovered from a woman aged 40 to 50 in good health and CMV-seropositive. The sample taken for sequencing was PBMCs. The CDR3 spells CASNPIGRGTEAFF. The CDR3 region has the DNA TGTGCCAGTAACCCAATAGGGAGGGGCACTGAAGCTTTCTTT.